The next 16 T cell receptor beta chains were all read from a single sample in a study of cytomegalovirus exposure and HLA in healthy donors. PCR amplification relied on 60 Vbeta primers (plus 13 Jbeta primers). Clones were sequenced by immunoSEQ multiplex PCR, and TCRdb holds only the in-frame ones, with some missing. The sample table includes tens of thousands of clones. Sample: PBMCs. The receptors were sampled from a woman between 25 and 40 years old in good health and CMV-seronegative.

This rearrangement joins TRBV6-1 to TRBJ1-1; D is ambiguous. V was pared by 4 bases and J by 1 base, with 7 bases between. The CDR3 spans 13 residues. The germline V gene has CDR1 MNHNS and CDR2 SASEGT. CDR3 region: CASSVERNTEAFF. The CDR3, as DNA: TGTGCCAGCAGTGTAGAGCGGAACACTGAAGCTTTCTTT.

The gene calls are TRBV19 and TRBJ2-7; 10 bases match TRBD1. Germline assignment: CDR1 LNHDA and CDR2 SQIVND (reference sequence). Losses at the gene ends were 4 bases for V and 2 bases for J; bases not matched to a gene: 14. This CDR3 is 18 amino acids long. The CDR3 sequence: CASSTKTPGQGQAYEQYF. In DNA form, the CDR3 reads TGTGCCAGTAGTACCAAGACGCCGGGACAGGGGCAAGCCTACGAGCAGTACTTC.

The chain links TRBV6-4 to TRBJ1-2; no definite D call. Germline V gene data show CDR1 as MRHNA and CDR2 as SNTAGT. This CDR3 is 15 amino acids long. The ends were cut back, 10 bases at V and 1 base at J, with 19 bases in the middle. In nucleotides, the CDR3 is TGTGCCATCAAAATTGAGGGCGTACTTAACTATGGCTACACCTTC. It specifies CAIKIEGVLNYGYTF.

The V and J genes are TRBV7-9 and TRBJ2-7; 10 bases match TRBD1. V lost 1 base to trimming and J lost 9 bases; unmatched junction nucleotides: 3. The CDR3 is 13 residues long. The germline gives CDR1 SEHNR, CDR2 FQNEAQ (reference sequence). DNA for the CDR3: TGTGCCAGCAGCTTAGAGGGACAGGGGCTGCAGTACTTC. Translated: CASSLEGQGLQYF.

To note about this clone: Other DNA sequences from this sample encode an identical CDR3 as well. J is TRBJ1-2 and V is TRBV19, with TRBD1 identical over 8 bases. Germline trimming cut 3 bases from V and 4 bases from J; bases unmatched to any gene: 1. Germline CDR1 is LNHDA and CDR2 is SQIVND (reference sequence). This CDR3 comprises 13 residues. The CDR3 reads CASSIGTGYGYTF. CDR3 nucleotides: TGTGCCAGTAGTATTGGGACAGGCTATGGCTACACCTTC.

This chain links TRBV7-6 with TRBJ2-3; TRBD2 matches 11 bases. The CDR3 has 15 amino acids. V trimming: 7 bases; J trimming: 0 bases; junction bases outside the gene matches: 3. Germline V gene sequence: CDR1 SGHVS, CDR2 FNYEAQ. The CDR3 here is CASTPSGGSTDTQYF. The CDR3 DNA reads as TGTGCCAGCACCCCTAGCGGGGGGAGCACAGATACGCAGTATTTT.

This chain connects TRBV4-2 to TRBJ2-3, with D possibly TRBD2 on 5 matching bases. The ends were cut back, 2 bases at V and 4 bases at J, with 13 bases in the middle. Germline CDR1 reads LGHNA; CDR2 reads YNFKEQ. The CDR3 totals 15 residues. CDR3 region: CASSQTSVVSDTQYF. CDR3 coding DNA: TGTGCCAGCAGCCAAACTAGTGTAGTTTCAGATACGCAGTATTTT.

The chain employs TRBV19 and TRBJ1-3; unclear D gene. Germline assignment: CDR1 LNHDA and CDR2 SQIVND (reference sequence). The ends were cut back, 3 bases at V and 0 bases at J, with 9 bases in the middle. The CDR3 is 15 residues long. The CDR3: CASSISIRSGNTIYF. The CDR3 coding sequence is TGTGCCAGTAGTATTAGTATTCGCTCTGGAAACACCATATATTTT. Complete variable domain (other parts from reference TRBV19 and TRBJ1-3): DGGITQSPKYLFRKEGQNVTLSCEQNLNHDAMYWYRQDPGQGLRLIYYSQIVNDFQKGDIAEGYSVSREKKESFPLTVTSAQKNPTAFYLCASSISIRSGNTIYFGEGSWLTVV.

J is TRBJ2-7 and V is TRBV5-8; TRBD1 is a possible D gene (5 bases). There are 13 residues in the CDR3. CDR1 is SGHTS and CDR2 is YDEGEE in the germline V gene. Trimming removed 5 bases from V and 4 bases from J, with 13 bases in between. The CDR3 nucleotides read TGTGCCAGCAGTTACGGCCCAGGGTACGAGCAGTACTTC. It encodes CASSYGPGYEQYF.

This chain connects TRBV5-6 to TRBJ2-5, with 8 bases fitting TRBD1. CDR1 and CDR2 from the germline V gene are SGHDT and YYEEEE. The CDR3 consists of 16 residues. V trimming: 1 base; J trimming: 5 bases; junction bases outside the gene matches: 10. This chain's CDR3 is CASSLYETGGLETQYF. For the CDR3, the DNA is TGTGCCAGCAGCTTGTATGAAACAGGGGGTTTGGAGACCCAGTACTTC. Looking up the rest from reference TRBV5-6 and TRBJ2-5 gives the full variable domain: DAGVTQSPTHLIKTRGQQVTLRCSPKSGHDTVSWYQQALGQGPQFIFQYYEEEERQRGNFPDRFSGHQFPNYSSELNVNALLLGDSALYLCASSLYETGGLETQYFGPGTRLLVL.

As DNA, the CDR3 is TGTGCCAGCAGTGAAACAGGGCGACAAACTGAAGCTTTCTTT. This codes for CASSETGRQTEAFF. The chain combines TRBV6-1 with TRBJ1-1, with a possible D match to TRBD1 (6 bases). The CDR3 is made up of 14 amino acids. Trimming pared 2 bases from V and 5 bases from J, leaving 12 bases between. CDR1 is MNHNS, CDR2 SASEGT, per germline.

CDR3 sequence (DNA): TGTGCCAGCAGCTTAGAAACAGGAACCTACGAGCAGTACTTC. It codes for CASSLETGTYEQYF. This chain connects TRBV11-2 to TRBJ2-7; perhaps TRBD1 as D (5 bases). This CDR3 is built from 14 residues. CDR1 is SGHAT, CDR2 FQNNGV, per germline. With 0 bases removed from V and 2 bases from J, the gap between germline ends came to 8 bases.

The CDR3 protein is CAWSLAGRTDTQYF. In nucleotides, the CDR3 is TGTGCCTGGAGCCTAGCGGGACGCACAGATACGCAGTATTTT. V and J are TRBV30 and TRBJ2-3; 9 bases align to TRBD2. V lost 3 bases, J lost 1 base, and 2 bases stayed unmatched. The germline V gene has CDR1 GTSNPN and CDR2 SVGIG (reference sequence). The CDR3 length is 14 residues. Full variable domain (missing parts from reference TRBV30 and TRBJ2-3): SQTIHQWPATLVQPVGSPLSLECTVEGTSNPNLYWYRQAAGRGLQLLFYSVGIGQISSEVPQNLSASRPQDRQFILSSKKLLLSDSGFYLCAWSLAGRTDTQYFGPGTRLTVL.

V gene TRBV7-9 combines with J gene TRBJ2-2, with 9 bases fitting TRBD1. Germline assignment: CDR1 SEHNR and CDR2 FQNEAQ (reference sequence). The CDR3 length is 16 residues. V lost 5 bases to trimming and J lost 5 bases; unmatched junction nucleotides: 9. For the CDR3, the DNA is TGTGCCAGCAGCGTAGACAGGGGGATAGAAACCGGGGAGCTGTTTTTT. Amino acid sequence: CASSVDRGIETGELFF.

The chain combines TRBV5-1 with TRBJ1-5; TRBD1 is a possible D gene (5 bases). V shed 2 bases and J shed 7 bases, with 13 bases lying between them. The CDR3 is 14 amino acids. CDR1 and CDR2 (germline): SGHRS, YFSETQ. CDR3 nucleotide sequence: TGCGCCAGCAGCTTTGAAGGGGTCGGGCAGCCCCAGCATTTT. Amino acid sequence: CASSFEGVGQPQHF.

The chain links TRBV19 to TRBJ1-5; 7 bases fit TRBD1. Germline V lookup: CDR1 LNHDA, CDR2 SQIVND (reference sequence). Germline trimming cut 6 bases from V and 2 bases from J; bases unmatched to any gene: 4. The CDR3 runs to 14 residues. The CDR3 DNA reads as TGTGCCAGTAGACCGGGGACAGGCAATCAGCCCCAGCATTTT. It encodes CASRPGTGNQPQHF. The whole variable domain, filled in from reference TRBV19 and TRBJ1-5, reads DGGITQSPKYLFRKEGQNVTLSCEQNLNHDAMYWYRQDPGQGLRLIYYSQIVNDFQKGDIAEGYSVSREKKESFPLTVTSAQKNPTAFYLCASRPGTGNQPQHFGDGTRLSIL.